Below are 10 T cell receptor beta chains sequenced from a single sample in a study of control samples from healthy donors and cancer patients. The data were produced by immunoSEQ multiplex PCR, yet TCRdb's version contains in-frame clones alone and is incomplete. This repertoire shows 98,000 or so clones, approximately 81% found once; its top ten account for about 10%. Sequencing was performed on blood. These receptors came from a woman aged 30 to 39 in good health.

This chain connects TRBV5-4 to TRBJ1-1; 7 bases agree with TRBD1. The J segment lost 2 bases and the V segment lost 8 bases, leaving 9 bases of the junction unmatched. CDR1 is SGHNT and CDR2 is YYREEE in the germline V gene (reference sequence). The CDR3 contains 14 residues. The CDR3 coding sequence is TGTGCCAGTCACCGGGACAGAACAAACACTGAAGCTTTCTTT. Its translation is CASHRDRTNTEAFF.

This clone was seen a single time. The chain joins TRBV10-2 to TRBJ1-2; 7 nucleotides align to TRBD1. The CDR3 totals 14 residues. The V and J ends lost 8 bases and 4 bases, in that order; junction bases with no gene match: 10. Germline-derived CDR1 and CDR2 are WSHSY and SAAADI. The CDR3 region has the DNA TGCGCCAGCGGACTGGACAGGAGCGGCTATGGCTACACCTTC. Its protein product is CASGLDRSGYGYTF.

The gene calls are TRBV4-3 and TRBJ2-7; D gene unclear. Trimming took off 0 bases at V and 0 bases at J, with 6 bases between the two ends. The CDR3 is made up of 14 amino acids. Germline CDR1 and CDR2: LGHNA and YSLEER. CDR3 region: CASSQEANSYEQYF. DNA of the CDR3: TGCGCCAGCAGCCAAGAGGCGAACTCCTACGAGCAGTACTTC.

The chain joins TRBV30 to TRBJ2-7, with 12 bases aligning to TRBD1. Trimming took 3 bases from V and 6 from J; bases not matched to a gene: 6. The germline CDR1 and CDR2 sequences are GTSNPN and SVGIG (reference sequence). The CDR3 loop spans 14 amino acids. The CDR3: CAWRPGTGGVEQYF. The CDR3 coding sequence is TGTGCCTGGAGGCCCGGGACAGGGGGCGTCGAGCAGTACTTC. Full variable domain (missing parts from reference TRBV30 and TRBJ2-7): SQTIHQWPATLVQPVGSPLSLECTVEGTSNPNLYWYRQAAGRGLQLLFYSVGIGQISSEVPQNLSASRPQDRQFILSSKKLLLSDSGFYLCAWRPGTGGVEQYFGPGTRLTVT.

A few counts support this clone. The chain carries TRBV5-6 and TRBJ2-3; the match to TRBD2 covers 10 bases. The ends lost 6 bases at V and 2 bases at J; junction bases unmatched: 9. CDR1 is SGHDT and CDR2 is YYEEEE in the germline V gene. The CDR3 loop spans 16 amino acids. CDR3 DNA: TGTGCCAGCAACCTACTAGCGGGGAGGCCCACAGATACGCAGTATTTT. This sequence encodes CASNLLAGRPTDTQYF. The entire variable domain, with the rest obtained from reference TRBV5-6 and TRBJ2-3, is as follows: DAGVTQSPTHLIKTRGQQVTLRCSPKSGHDTVSWYQQALGQGPQFIFQYYEEEERQRGNFPDRFSGHQFPNYSSELNVNALLLGDSALYLCASNLLAGRPTDTQYFGPGTRLTVL.

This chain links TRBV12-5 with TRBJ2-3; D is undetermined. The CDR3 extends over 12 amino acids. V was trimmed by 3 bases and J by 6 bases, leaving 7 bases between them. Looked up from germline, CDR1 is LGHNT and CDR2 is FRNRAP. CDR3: CASGLDADTQYF. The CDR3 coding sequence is TGTGCTAGTGGTTTAGATGCGGATACGCAGTATTTT.

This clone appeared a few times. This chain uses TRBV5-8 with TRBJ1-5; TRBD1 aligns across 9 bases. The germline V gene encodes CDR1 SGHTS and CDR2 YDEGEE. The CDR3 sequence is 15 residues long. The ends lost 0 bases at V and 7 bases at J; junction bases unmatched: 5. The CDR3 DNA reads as TGTGCCAGCAGCTTGGGACAGGGGGTGGTCCAGCCCCAGCATTTT. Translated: CASSLGQGVVQPQHF.

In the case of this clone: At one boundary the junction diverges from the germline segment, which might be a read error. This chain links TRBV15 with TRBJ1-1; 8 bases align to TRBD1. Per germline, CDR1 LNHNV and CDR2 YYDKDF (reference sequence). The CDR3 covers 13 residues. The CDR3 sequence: CATRRGPNTEAFF. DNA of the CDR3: TGTGCCACCCGCAGGGGGCCGAACACTGAAGCTTTCTTT. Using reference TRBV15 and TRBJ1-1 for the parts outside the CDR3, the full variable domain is DAMVIQNPRYQVTQFGKPVTLSCSQTLNHNVMYWYQQKSSQAPKLLFHYYDKDFNNEADTPDNFQSRRPNTSFCFLDIRSPGLGDTAMYLCATRRGPNTEAFFGQGTRLTVV.

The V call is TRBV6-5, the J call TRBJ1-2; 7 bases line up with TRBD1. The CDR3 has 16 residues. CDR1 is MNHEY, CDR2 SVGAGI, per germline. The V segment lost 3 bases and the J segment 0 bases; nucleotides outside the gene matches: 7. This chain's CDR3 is CASSYRLTGTNYGYTF. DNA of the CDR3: TGTGCCAGCAGTTATAGGTTGACAGGGACTAACTATGGCTACACCTTC.

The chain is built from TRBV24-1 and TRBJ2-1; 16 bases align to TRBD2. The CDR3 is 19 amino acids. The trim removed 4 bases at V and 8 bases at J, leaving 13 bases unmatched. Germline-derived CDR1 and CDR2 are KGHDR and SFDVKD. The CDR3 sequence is CATSERRSGTSGGVDEQFF. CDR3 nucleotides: TGTGCCACCAGTGAACGACGCTCCGGGACTAGCGGGGGGGTCGATGAGCAGTTCTTC.